This T cell receptor (beta chain) was sequenced for a study of blood T cell repertoires in COVID-19. Losses at the gene ends were 0 bases for V and 6 bases for J; bases not matched to a gene: 5. The CDR3 spans 15 residues. Germline-derived CDR1 and CDR2 are SGHTA and FQGNSA. The authors' processing: Reference gene primers were amplified, and this amplification served to estimate nucleated cell counts. Sequencing used immunoSEQ multiplex PCR; TCRdb keeps in-frame clones, though not all of them. V and J calls and clone size are those listed in that table; D and trimming were worked out from the DNA. The table lists about 160,000 clones, just under 85% of them singletons. A few counts support this clone.

This TCR was sampled from a woman of 80 years or more with acute or convalescent COVID-19. The genes are TRBV7-2 and TRBJ1-5; TRBD1 agrees at 7 bases. Sample: peripheral blood. CDR3 in DNA: TGTGCCAGCAGCTTAGCACAGGGGTTCTCTCAGCCCCAGCATTTT. Its protein is CASSLAQGFSQPQHF. Full variable domain (rest looked up from reference TRBV7-2 and TRBJ1-5): GAGVSQSPSNKVTEKGKDVELRCDPISGHTALYWYRQSLGQGLEFLIYFQGNSAPDKSGLPSDRFSAERTGGSVSTLTIQRTQQEDSAVYLCASSLAQGFSQPQHFGDGTRLSIL.